This T cell receptor (beta chain) was recovered during a study of PD-1 blockade in classical Hodgkin lymphoma. Germline V lookup: CDR1 LGHNA, CDR2 YNFKEQ. V shed 3 bases and J shed 0 bases, with 9 bases lying between them. This CDR3 comprises 15 residues. Profiling relied on immunoSEQ multiplex PCR, and the TCRdb table lists in-frame clones only, not all of them. This sample has roughly 60,000 clones, with over 85% found just once. General study results and limits: By cycle point C4D1, TCR diversity had risen significantly in CD4+ cells (but not CD8+ cells). Patients with a complete response exhibited baseline diversity comparable to newly diagnosed patients.

With regard to this clone: Its antigen is not identified.

Time point of the sample: cycle 4 day 1 (C4D1), after five to seven weeks of nivolumab. Each patient relapsed following autologous stem cell transplantation, and prior brentuximab vedotin exposure differed. Here the sequenced sample was peripheral blood mononuclear cells (PBMCs), taken before the fourth cycle of nivolumab. V usage is TRBV4-2 and J usage is TRBJ2-1; D is uncertain. The source is a human donor with classical Hodgkin lymphoma. CDR3: CASSQRISSYNEQFF. CDR3 sequence (DNA): TGTGCCAGCAGCCAGAGGATTAGCTCCTACAATGAGCAGTTCTTC.